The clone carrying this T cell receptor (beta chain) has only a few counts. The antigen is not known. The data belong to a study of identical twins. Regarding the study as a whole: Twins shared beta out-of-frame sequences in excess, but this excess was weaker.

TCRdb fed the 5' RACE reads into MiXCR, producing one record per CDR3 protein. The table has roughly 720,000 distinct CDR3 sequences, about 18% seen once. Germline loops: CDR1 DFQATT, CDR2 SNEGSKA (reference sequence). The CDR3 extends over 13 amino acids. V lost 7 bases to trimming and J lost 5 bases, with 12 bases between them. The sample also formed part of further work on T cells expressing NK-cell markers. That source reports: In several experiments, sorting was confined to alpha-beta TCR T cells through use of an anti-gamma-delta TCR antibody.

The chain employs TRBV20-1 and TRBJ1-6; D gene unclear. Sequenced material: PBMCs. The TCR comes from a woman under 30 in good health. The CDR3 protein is CSVRATNNSPLHF. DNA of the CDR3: TGCAGTGTTAGGGCTACCAATAATTCACCCCTCCACTTT.